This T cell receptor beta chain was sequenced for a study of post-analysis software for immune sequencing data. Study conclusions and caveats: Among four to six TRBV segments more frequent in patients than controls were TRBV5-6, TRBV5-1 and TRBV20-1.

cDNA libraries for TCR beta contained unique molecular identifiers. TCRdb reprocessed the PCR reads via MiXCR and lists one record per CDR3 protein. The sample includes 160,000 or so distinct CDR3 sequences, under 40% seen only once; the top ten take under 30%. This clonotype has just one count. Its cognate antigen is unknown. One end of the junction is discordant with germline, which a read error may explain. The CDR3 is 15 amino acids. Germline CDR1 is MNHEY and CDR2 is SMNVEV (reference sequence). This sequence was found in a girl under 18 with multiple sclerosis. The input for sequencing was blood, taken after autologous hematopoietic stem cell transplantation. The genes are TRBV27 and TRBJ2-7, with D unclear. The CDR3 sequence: CASSLVMGNSHEQYF. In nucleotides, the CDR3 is TGTGCCAGCAGTTTAGTGATGGGGAACTCCCACGAGCAGTACTTC.